The rows below give T cell receptor beta chains drawn from one sample of a study of blood T cell repertoires in COVID-19. Assay: immunoSEQ multiplex PCR; the TCRdb copy retains only in-frame clones and omits some. The profile shows 65,000 to 70,000 clones, approximately 83% of them singletons. The sequencing sample was made of peripheral blood. These receptors came from a woman aged 55-69 years with acute or convalescent COVID-19. The CDR3 runs from the conserved cysteine through the conserved F or W. D genes are given only for firm matches. Clone size is shown for a subset of rows, as once, few, many or a class of expanded clone.

j_call d_call clone_size v_call cdr3_nt cdr3_aa
TRBJ1-1 - - TRBV18 TGTGCCAGCTCACCCAATCCGGGCACTGAAGCTTTCTTT CASSPNPGTEAFF
TRBJ1-1 - - TRBV7-2 TGTGCCAGCAGCCTCACAGGGTATCCTGAAGCTTTCTTT CASSLTGYPEAFF
TRBJ2-7 - - TRBV5-1 TGCGCCAGCAGCGGCACCCCAAGTTCTCCCTACGAGCAGTACTTC CASSGTPSSPYEQYF
TRBJ2-1 TRBD2 once TRBV3-1/TRBV3-2 TGTGCCAGCAGCGGCGGGGGGTCATTCCATGAGCAGTTCTTC CASSGGGSFHEQFF
TRBJ2-5 TRBD2 - TRBV11-1 TGTGCCAGCAGCCCCCATCGGGGGGAAGAGACCCAGTACTTC CASSPHRGEETQYF
TRBJ2-1 - - TRBV27 TGTGCCAGCAGTTTAAACCTAGCTGACAATGAGCAGTTCTTC CASSLNLADNEQFF
TRBJ1-1 - - TRBV5-1 TGCGCCAGCAGCACCCAGGGAGGGTGGGGCACTGAAGCTTTCTTT CASSTQGGWGTEAFF
TRBJ2-7 TRBD2 - TRBV11-2 TGTGCCAGCACGGGAGGATGGGGCGAGCAGTACTTC CASTGGWGEQYF
TRBJ1-5 TRBD1 - TRBV3-1/TRBV3-2 TGTGCCAGCAGCGAACGACAGGGGGTATCTCAGCCCCAGCATTTT CASSERQGVSQPQHF
TRBJ2-2 - - TRBV12-3/TRBV12-4 TGTGCCAGCAGTTTCCCCCTGGGGGAGCTGTTTTTT CASSFPLGELFF